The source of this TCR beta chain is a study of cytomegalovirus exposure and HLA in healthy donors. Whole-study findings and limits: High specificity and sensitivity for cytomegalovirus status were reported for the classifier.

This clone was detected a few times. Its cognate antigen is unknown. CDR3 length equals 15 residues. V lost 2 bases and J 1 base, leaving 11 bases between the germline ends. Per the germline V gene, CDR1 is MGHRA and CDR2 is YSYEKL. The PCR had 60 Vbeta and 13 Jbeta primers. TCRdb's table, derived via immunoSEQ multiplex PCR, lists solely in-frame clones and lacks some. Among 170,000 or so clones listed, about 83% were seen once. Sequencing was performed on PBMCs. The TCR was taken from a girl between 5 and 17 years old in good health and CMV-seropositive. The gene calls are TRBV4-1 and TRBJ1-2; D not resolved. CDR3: CASSQSAGLNYGYTF. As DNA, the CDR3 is TGCGCCAGCAGCCAATCGGCGGGTCTTAACTATGGCTACACCTTC.